This T cell receptor beta chain was sequenced during a study of cytomegalovirus exposure and HLA in healthy donors. Germline CDR1 reads SGHDN; CDR2 reads FVKESK. Trimming cost V 3 bases and J 0 bases; bases outside gene matches: 1. The CDR3 extends over 15 amino acids. Broader study findings: It was reported in a later analysis that an Asian-associated ancestry cluster showed fewer N-insertions than the approximately 700-donor mean. A later examination showed that TCR association rates differed by HLA locus, with DRB1 most and HLA-C fewest. When analyzed later, a missense DCLRE1C variant was found to be linked to TCR beta V- and J-gene trimming. High specificity and sensitivity for cytomegalovirus status were reported for the classifier.

Remarks on this clone: Its antigen is unidentified.

Both 60 Vbeta primers and 13 Jbeta primers went into the PCR. Sequenced by immunoSEQ multiplex PCR; TCRdb stores in-frame clones only, minus some. The profile shows about 190,000 clones, over 75% of them singletons. The TCR was taken from a man aged 45-65 years in good health and CMV-seronegative. The sequenced sample was PBMCs. This chain uses TRBV14 with TRBJ1-4; 7 bases map to TRBD1. CDR3 loop: CASSQTGTTNEKLFF. The CDR3 bases are TGTGCCAGCAGCCAGACAGGGACAACTAATGAAAAACTGTTTTTT.